This entry features one TCR beta chain sequence. The data were taken from a study of blood T cell repertoires in COVID-19. Study summary: Sources were T cells, B-cell-depleted T cells, or PBMCs; the material itself was cDNA or gDNA.

In terms of age and location, participants ranged from roughly 18 to 100 years and lived in 24 US areas. In the original processing: Estimated nucleated cell counts came from reference gene primer amplification. The protocol was immunoSEQ multiplex PCR, while the TCRdb copy is restricted to in-frame clones and leaves out a portion. V, J and clone size were drawn from that table, and D and trimming were deduced from the DNA. The sample includes about 300,000 clones, around 86% seen only once; the top ten take more than 9%. CDR1 and CDR2 from the germline V gene are SGHRS and YFSETQ. V lost 2 bases and J lost 4; bases outside the gene matches: 5. The length of the CDR3 is 17 residues.

This chain connects TRBV5-1 to TRBJ2-1, with 14 bases lining up with TRBD2. The receptor comes from a woman under 30 who had recovered from COVID-19. The specimen was PBMCs or T cells enriched from blood (not recorded which). CDR3 residues: CASSLGTSGRKYNEQFF. CDR3 sequence (DNA): TGCGCCAGCAGCTTAGGGACTAGCGGGAGAAAATACAATGAGCAGTTCTTC.